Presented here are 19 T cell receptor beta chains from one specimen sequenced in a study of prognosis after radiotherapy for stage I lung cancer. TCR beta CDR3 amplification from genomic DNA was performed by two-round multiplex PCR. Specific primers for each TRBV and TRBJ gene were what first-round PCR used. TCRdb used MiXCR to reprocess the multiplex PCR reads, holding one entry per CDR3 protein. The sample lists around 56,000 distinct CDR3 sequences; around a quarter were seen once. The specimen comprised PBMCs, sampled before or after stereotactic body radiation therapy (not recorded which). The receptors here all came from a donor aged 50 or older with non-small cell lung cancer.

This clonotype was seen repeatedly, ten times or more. DNA for the CDR3: TGCGCCAGCAGCCTAGGGACTAGCGGGGGATATACGCAGTATTTT. Translated, it gives CASSLGTSGGYTQYF. This chain uses TRBV5-1 with TRBJ2-3; 14 bases align to TRBD2. This CDR3 spans 15 amino acids. Germline-derived CDR1 and CDR2 are SGHRS and YFSETQ. V dropped 4 bases and J dropped 7; count of bases not matched to a gene: 5.

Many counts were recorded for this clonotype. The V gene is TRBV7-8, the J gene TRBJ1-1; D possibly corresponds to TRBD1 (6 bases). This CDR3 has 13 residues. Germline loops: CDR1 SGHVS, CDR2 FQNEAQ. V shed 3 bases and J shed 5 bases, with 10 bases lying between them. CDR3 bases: TGTGCCAGCAGCTTTCAGGGGAAAACTGAAGCTTTCTTT. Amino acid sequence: CASSFQGKTEAFF.

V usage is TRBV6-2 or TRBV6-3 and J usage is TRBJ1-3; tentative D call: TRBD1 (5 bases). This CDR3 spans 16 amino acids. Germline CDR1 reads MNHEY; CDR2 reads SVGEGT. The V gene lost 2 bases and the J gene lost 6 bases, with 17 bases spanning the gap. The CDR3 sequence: CASSYHRQISINTIYF. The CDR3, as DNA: TGTGCCAGCAGTTACCATCGACAGATCTCTATAAACACCATATATTTT.

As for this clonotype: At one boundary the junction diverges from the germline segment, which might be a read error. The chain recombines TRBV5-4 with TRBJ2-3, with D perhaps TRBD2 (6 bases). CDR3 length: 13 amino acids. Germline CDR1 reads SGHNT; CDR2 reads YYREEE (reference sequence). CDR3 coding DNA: TGTGCCAGCAGCTTGGAGGAGGGCGATATGCAGTATTTT. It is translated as CASSLEEGDMQYF.

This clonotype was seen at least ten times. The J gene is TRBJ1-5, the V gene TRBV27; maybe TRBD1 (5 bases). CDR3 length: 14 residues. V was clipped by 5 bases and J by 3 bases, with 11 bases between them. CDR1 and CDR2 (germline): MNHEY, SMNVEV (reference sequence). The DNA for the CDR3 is TGTGCCAGCAGTCTTTCAGGGACCAATCAGCCCCAGCATTTT. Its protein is CASSLSGTNQPQHF.

The CDR3 region is CSARDWDTRTQETQYF. CDR3 DNA: TGCAGTGCTAGAGACTGGGACACGCGGACGCAAGAGACCCAGTACTTC. This chain uses TRBV20-1 with TRBJ2-5; D is possibly TRBD1 (6 bases). In germline, CDR1 is DFQATT, CDR2 SNEGSKA (reference sequence). Trimming shortened V by 0 bases and J by 2 bases, and 16 bases separated the two germline ends. The CDR3 loop spans 16 amino acids.

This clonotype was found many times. The CDR3 loop reads CASSQFPGGDSNQPQHF. The CDR3 DNA follows: TGTGCCAGCAGTCAATTCCCCGGCGGAGATAGCAATCAGCCCCAGCATTTT. The rearrangement joins TRBV4-2 to TRBJ1-5, with D hard to call. The V gene's germline CDR1 is LGHNA and CDR2 YNFKEQ. V lost 6 bases, J lost 0 bases, and 18 bases lay in between. This CDR3 comprises 17 residues.

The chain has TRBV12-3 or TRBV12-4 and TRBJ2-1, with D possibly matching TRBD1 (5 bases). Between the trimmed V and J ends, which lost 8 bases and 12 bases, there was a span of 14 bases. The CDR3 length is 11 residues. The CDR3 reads CASGQDSPQFF. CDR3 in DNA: TGTGCCAGCGGTCAAGACAGCCCGCAGTTCTTC.

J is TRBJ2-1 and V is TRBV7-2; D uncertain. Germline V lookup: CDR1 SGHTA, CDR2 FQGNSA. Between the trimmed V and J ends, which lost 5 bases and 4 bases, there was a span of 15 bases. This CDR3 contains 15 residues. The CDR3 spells CASSPRVVAYNEQFF. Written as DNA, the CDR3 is TGTGCCAGCAGCCCCCGGGTGGTGGCTTACAATGAGCAGTTCTTC.

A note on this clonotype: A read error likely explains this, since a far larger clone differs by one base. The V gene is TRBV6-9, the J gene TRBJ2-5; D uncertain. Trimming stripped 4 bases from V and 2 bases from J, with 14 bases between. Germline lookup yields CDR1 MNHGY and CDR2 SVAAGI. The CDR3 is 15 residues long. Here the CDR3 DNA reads TGTGCCAGCAGTTTGTGGGTGGGCCTTCAAGAGACCCAGTACTTC. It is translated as CASSLWVGLQETQYF.

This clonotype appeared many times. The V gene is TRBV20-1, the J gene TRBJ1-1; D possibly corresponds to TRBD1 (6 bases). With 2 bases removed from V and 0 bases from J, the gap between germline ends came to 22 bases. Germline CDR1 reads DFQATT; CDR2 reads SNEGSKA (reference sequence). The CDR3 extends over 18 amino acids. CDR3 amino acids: CSARPRDKYYGVNTEAFF. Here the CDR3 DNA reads TGCAGTGCTAGACCCCGGGACAAATACTATGGGGTGAACACTGAAGCTTTCTTT.

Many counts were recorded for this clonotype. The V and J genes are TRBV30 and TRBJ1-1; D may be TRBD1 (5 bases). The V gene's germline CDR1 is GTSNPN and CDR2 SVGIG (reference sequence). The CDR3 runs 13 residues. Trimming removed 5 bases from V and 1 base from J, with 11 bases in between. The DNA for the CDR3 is TGTGCCTGGGTGGGGACGGAGAACACTGAAGCTTTCTTT. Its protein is CAWVGTENTEAFF.

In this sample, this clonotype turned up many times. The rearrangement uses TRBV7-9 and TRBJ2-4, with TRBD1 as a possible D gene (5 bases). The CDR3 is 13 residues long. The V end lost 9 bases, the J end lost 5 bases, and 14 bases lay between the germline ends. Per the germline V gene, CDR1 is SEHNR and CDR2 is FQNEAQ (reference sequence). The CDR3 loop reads CASAVDNENIQYF. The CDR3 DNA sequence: TGTGCCAGTGCGGTGGACAACGAAAACATTCAGTACTTC.

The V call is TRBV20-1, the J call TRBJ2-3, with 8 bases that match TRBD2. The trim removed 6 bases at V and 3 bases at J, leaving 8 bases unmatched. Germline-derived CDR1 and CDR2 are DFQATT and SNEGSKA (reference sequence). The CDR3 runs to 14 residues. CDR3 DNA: TGCAGTGCCGGGACTAGAGGAGGAACAGATACGCAGTATTTT. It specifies CSAGTRGGTDTQYF.

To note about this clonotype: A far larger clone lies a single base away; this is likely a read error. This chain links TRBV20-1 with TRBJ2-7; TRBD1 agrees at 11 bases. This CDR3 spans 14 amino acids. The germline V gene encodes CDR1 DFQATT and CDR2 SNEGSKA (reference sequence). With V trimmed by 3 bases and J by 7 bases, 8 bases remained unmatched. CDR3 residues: CSASERTGGNEQYF. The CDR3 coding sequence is TGCAGTGCTAGCGAAAGGACAGGGGGCAATGAGCAGTACTTC.

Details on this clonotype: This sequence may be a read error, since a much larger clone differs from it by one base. The CDR3 region has the DNA TGTGCCAGCAGTTACTCGAAAGGAAGGACAGGGGCTTCGTATGGCTACGCCTTC. This sequence encodes CASSYSKGRTGASYGYAF. The rearrangement uses TRBV6-9 and TRBJ1-2, with 9 bases matching TRBD1. The CDR3 runs 18 residues. Germline CDR1 and CDR2: MNHGY and SVAAGI.

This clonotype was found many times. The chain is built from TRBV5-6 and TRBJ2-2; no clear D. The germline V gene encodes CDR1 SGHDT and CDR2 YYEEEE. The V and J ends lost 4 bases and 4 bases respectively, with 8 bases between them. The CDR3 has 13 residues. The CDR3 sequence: CASSGRFTGELFF. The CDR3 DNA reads TGTGCCAGCAGCGGCAGGTTCACCGGGGAGCTGTTTTTT.

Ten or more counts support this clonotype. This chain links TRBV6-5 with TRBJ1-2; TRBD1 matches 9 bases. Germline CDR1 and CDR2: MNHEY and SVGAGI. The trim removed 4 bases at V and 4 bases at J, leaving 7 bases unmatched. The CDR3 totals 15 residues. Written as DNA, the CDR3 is TGTGCCAGCAGTTTAGACAGGGGGACAATCTATGGCTACACCTTC. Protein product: CASSLDRGTIYGYTF.

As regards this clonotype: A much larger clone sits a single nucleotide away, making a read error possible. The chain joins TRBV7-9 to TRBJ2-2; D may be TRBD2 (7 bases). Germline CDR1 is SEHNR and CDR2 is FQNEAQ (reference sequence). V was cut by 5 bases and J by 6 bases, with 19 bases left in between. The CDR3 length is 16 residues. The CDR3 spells CASSISYIGGAGELFF. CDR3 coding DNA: TGTGCCAGCAGCATCTCGTACATAGGGGGGGCCGGGGAGCTGTTTTTT.